This entry lists 2 T cell receptor beta chains sequenced from one sample in a study of CD8+ T cells in alopecia areata (dated by TCRdb to the late 2010s). Receptors were amplified or captured by the immunoSEQ multiplex PCR assay. For TCR sequencing, RNA was extracted from every sample and reverse transcribed into cDNA to serve as template. TCRdb provides this immuneACCESS table in a form limited to in-frame rearrangements. Some clones are lacking; in checked studies, under half of them reflect an unresolved V gene, and why the rest are absent is not known. This sample gives roughly 170,000 clones in total; just under 60% of them show up just once. The leading ten clones occupy roughly 14% of the sample. The label giving this sample's time point can be read as: baseline before oral tofacitinib. This material consisted of CD4+ T cells sorted from blood, taken at week 0. All receptors come from a human donor with alopecia areata.

The chain employs TRBV6-1 and TRBJ1-5; 9 bases map to TRBD1. Germline V CDR1 and CDR2: MNHNS, SASEGT. Losses at the gene ends were 6 bases for V and 5 bases for J; bases not matched to a gene: 8. This CDR3 is 15 amino acids long. The CDR3 reads CASSADRGIYQPQHF. In nucleotides, the CDR3 is TGTGCCAGCAGCGCTGACAGGGGGATTTATCAGCCCCAGCATTTT.

For the CDR3, the DNA is TGTGCCTGGAGTGCAGCGGGGCCCTCGAATCAGCCCCAGCATTTT. The encoded protein is CAWSAAGPSNQPQHF. This chain joins TRBV30 and TRBJ1-5, with D perhaps matching TRBD1 (5 bases). The CDR3 is 15 amino acids. CDR1 is GTSNPN, CDR2 SVGIG, per germline (reference sequence). Trimming removed 1 base at V and 4 bases at J, with 14 bases between.